This T cell receptor (beta chain) was recorded in a study of OX40 agonist ivuxolimab in advanced cancers. Sequencing was performed with immunoSEQ multiplex PCR; in TCRdb, only in-frame clones are kept and a portion is missing. The sample consists of 70,000 to 95,000 clones, 84% of them appearing once. Details on this clone: The antigen remains unidentified.

Overall study findings and caveats: Partial responders at 0.1-3.0 mg/kg had among the lowest clonal expansion. On average, CD8+ T cells had more expanded clones than CD4+. Certain nonresponders likewise exhibited a low normalized T-cell clonal expansion.

Germline V CDR1 and CDR2: SGHNT, YYREEE (reference sequence). This CDR3 region has 14 residues. Trimming took 0 bases from V and 2 from J, leaving 6 bases between them. The sample here was CD4+ or CD8+ T cells sorted from blood, taken in a trial of the OX40 agonist ivuxolimab. The chain employs TRBV5-4 and TRBJ1-5; weak D call: TRBD1 (5 bases). This clonotype was obtained from an adult with an advanced solid tumor such as melanoma, head and neck, liver or kidney cancer. The CDR3 DNA follows: TGTGCCAGCAGCTTGGGAGGGGGCAATCAGCCCCAGCATTTT. This translates into CASSLGGGNQPQHF.